Here is one T cell receptor (beta chain) with its context. The data originate from a study of blood T cell repertoires in COVID-19. Overall study context: The origin of the acute and convalescent COVID-19 samples was the United States, Italy and Spain.

Germline CDR1 is KGHSH and CDR2 is LQKENI. The length of the CDR3 is 13 residues. After removal of 4 bases from V and 3 bases from J, the junction contained 2 bases not matched to a gene. Authors' methods: From reference gene primer amplification, estimates of nucleated cell counts were derived. TCRdb keeps only in-frame clones here, not all; method: immunoSEQ multiplex PCR. V, J and clone size reflect that table, while D and trimming were determined from the DNA. Among roughly 52,000 clones listed, roughly nine tenths were seen once. The genes are TRBV18 and TRBJ1-2, with 7 bases lining up with TRBD1. The sample taken for sequencing was peripheral blood. The receptor comes from a woman aged 80 or older with acute or convalescent COVID-19. CDR3 sequence: CASSLGTDYGYTF. As DNA, the CDR3 is TGTGCCAGCTCACTGGGGACAGACTATGGCTACACCTTC.